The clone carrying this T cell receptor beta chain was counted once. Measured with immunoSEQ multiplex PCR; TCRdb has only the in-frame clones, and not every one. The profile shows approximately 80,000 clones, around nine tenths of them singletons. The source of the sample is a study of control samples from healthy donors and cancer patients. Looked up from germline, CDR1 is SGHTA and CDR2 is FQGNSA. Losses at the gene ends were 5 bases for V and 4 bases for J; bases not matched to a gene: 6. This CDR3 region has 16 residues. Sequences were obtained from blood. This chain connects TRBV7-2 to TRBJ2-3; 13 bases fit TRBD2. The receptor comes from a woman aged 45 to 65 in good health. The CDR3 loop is CASSRTSGGAPDTQYF. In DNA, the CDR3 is TGTGCCAGCAGCAGAACTAGCGGGGGGGCCCCAGATACGCAGTATTTT.